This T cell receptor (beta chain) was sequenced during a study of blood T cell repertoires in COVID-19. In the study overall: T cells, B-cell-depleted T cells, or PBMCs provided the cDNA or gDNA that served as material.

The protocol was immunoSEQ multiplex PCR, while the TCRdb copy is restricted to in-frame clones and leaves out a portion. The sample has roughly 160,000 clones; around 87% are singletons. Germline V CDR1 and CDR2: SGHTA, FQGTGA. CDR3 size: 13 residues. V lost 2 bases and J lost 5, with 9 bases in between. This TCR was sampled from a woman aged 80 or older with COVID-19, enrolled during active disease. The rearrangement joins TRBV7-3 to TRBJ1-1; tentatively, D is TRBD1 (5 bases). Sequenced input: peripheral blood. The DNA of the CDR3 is TGTGCCAGCAGCTTAGGGGGGATTACTGAAGCTTTCTTT. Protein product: CASSLGGITEAFF.